This entry describes one T cell receptor beta chain. V was shortened by 4 bases and J by 1 base, with 15 bases between the two germline ends. Germline CDR1 SGHRS, CDR2 YFSETQ. CDR3 length: 15 residues. The repertoire was sequenced with immunoSEQ multiplex PCR; TCRdb's copy has only in-frame clones and lacks some. The sample records roughly 680,000 clones, 55% to 80% being singletons. This specimen belongs to a study of shared clonotypes between healthy human individuals. Sequencing was carried out using memory CD4+ T cells sorted from blood. Sample subset: CD45RA-negative fraction. The chain is built from TRBV5-1 and TRBJ2-7; TRBD1 or TRBD2 may be the D gene (5 bases each). This clonotype was obtained from a woman aged 30 to 39 in good health. The CDR3: CASSPPGRTSYEQYF. In DNA, the CDR3 is TGCGCCAGCAGCCCTCCGGGACGGACGTCCTACGAGCAGTACTTC.